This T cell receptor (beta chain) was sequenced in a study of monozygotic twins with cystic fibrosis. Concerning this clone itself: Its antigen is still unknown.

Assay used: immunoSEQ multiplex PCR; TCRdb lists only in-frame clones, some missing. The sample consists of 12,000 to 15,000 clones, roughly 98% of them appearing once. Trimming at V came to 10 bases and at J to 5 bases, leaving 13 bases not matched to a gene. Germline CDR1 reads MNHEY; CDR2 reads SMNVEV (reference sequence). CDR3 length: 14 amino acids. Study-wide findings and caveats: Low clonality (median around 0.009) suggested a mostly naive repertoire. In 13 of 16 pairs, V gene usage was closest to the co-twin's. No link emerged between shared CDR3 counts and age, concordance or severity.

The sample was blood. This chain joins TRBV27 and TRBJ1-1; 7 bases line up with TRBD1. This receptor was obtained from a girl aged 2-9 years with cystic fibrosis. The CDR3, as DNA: TGTGCCACAAGGACACAGGGGAGGTTTACTGAAGCTTTCTTT. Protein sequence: CATRTQGRFTEAFF.